This TCR beta chain is drawn from a study of tumor and adjacent non-tumor tissue in lung cancer. TCRbeta libraries were built with three rounds of nested PCR, modified from ARM-PCR. In TCRdb, the multiplex PCR reads were re-called with MiXCR into one record per CDR3 protein. The sample lists tens of thousands of distinct CDR3 sequences; around two thirds were seen once. CDR1 and CDR2 from the germline V gene are MGHRA and YSYEKL. This CDR3 contains 14 residues. This sample's RNA came from whole unsorted tissue. The normal lung tissue was taken more than 3 cm from the tumor edge. This clonotype originated in a man between 65 and 85 years old with non-small cell lung cancer. Sequenced: distant non-tumor lung tissue. The chain employs TRBV4-1 and TRBJ1-1, with D perhaps TRBD1 (6 bases). In DNA, the CDR3 is TGCGTCAGGAGCCACGGCAGGGGAGGTACTGAAGCTTTCTTT. Amino acids: CVRSHGRGGTEAFF.